The clone carrying this T cell receptor (beta chain) was observed a few times. What it recognizes is unknown. This record comes from a study of beta chain features in type 1 diabetes. The V end was cut by 5 bases, the J end by 0 bases, with 8 bases between. CDR1 and CDR2 from the germline V gene are SGHVS and FNYEAQ. CDR3 length equals 15 residues. Overall study findings and caveats: Reduced insertions and increased deletions marked VDJ junctions in type 1 diabetes patients.

Expressed TCRB transcripts were sequenced after all isolated RNA was converted to cDNA. Sequenced by immunoSEQ multiplex PCR; TCRdb stores in-frame clones only, minus some. Of hundreds of thousands of clones listed, around 10% are singletons. Sequences were obtained from naive CD4+ T cells from blood. The receptor was isolated from a woman in her late teens or twenties in good health. This chain joins TRBV7-6 and TRBJ2-6; no reliable D call. This CDR3 is CASSPGYSGANVLTF. CDR3 bases: TGTGCCAGCAGCCCCGGGTACTCTGGGGCCAACGTCCTGACTTTC.